The 11 T cell receptor beta chains below were found in one sample sequenced in a study of cytomegalovirus exposure and HLA in healthy donors. PCR employed 60 Vbeta and 13 Jbeta primers. Sequenced by immunoSEQ multiplex PCR; TCRdb stores in-frame clones only, minus some. In the table there are 120,000 to 150,000 clones, roughly three quarters of which are singletons. The specimen was PBMCs. These receptors were obtained from a male donor in good health and CMV-seronegative.

This clone was counted between two and nine times. The chain employs TRBV7-2 and TRBJ2-3, with TRBD1 identical over 7 bases. The CDR3 is 15 amino acids. Trimming cost V 6 bases and J 4 bases; bases outside gene matches: 10. Germline V gives CDR1 SGHTA, CDR2 FQGNSA. Here the CDR3 reads CASRPRGLRADTQYF. For the CDR3, the DNA is TGTGCCAGCAGACCTAGGGGGCTAAGGGCAGATACGCAGTATTTT.

This chain links TRBV4-2 with TRBJ1-2; D not resolved. V was trimmed by 4 bases and J by 1 base, leaving 13 bases between them. The CDR3 consists of 15 residues. Germline V gives CDR1 LGHNA, CDR2 YNFKEQ. The CDR3 protein is CASSPEEGGNYGYTF. The CDR3 bases are TGTGCCAGCAGCCCCGAGGAGGGAGGTAACTATGGCTACACCTTC.

The CDR3 here is CASSPSGTGMYEQYF. In DNA form, the CDR3 reads TGTGCCAGCAGCCCCTCCGGGACAGGGATGTACGAGCAGTACTTC. The gene calls are TRBV5-5 and TRBJ2-7, with 9 bases identical to TRBD1. From germline, CDR1 is SGHKS and CDR2 YYEKEE (reference sequence). The trim removed 4 bases at V and 4 bases at J, leaving 9 bases unmatched. The CDR3 is made up of 15 amino acids.

The rearrangement links TRBV5-4 to TRBJ1-2; tentatively, D is TRBD1 (5 bases). The CDR3 loop spans 17 amino acids. Germline-derived CDR1 and CDR2 are SGHNT and YYREEE (reference sequence). V was trimmed by 0 bases and J by 6 bases, leaving 21 bases between them. The CDR3 nucleotides are TGTGCCAGCAGCTTGGCCATGGGGACCAAACCGGGGGATGGCTACACCTTC. This translates into CASSLAMGTKPGDGYTF.

This clone came up once. The rearrangement uses TRBV4-1 and TRBJ1-2; D is uncertain. V was shortened by 2 bases and J by 4 bases, with 14 bases between the two germline ends. Germline V gene lookup returns CDR1 MGHRA and CDR2 YSYEKL. CDR3 length: 15 amino acids. CDR3 sequence (DNA): TGCGCCAGCAGCCAACCATCCAGGAGGCTCTATGGCTACACCTTC. This sequence encodes CASSQPSRRLYGYTF.

The chain carries TRBV5-5 and TRBJ2-2, with 7 bases fitting TRBD2. The V gene end was trimmed by 8 bases and the J gene end by 9 bases; junction bases not matched to a gene: 16. The CDR3 is made up of 15 amino acids. The germline CDR1 and CDR2 sequences are SGHKS and YYEKEE (reference sequence). CDR3 in DNA: TGTGCCAGAACGGGCGGCTGGGGGGGGAAATGGGAGCTGTTTTTT. Translated: CARTGGWGGKWELFF.

This clone was picked up one time. The chain employs TRBV4-3 and TRBJ1-4; D remains unclear. CDR1 and CDR2 (germline): LGHNA, YSLEER. This CDR3 has 17 residues. The V and J ends lost 0 bases and 0 bases respectively, with 11 bases between them. The CDR3 DNA follows: TGCGCCAGCAGCCAAGATGGAATCCAGGCAACTAATGAAAAACTGTTTTTT. It translates to CASSQDGIQATNEKLFF.

Worth noting for this clone: An end of the junction differs from the germline gene, which may be a read error. The chain employs TRBV9 and TRBJ2-7; the D gene is possibly TRBD1 (5 bases). The CDR3 length is 13 residues. Germline V gene sequence: CDR1 SGDLS, CDR2 YYNGEE. The CDR3 is CALRQSPSYKQYF. The CDR3, as DNA: TGTGCCTTACGACAGTCTCCTTCCTACAAGCAGTACTTC.

The CDR3 here is CASSVAGAGGSGNTIYF. In DNA form, the CDR3 reads TGTGCCAGCAGCGTAGCTGGGGCAGGGGGCTCTGGAAACACCATATATTTT. J is TRBJ1-3 and V is TRBV9; TRBD1 agrees at 7 bases. Germline V CDR1 and CDR2: SGDLS, YYNGEE. The trim removed 0 bases at V and 0 bases at J, leaving 6 bases unmatched. The CDR3 contains 17 residues.

There are a few counts of this clone. This sequence joins TRBV6-5 and TRBJ1-5, with 7 bases that match TRBD1. This CDR3 is built from 13 residues. Germline trimming cut 4 bases from V and 6 bases from J; bases unmatched to any gene: 3. CDR1 is MNHEY and CDR2 is SVGAGI in the germline V gene. CDR3 in DNA: TGTGCCAGCAGTTCAGGGGGTGGTCAGCCCCAGCATTTT. This gives the protein CASSSGGGQPQHF.

This chain connects TRBV6-1 to TRBJ1-6; no reliable D call. Germline V lookup: CDR1 MNHNS, CDR2 SASEGT. This CDR3 has 14 residues. Trimming took 2 bases from V and 9 from J, leaving 11 bases between them. In nucleotides, the CDR3 is TGTGCCAGCAGTGAATCCCCAGGAGGTTCACCCCTCCACTTT. Its translation: CASSESPGGSPLHF.